This T cell receptor (beta chain) was recovered during a study of T cell clonotyping in hematopoietic cell transplantation. Sequenced by immunoSEQ multiplex PCR; TCRdb stores in-frame clones only, minus some. The sample has roughly 10,000 clones; approximately 97% are singletons. V lost 3 bases and J lost 4, with 9 bases in between. Germline V gene sequence: CDR1 MNHEY, CDR2 SVGAGI. The CDR3 runs to 14 residues. Sample: peripheral blood mononuclear cells, taken 100 days after allogeneic stem cell transplant. The chain is built from TRBV6-5 and TRBJ1-4; TRBD1 might be the D (5 bases). The source is a male patient between 60 and 69 years old who had an allogeneic stem cell transplant from a related donor, so the T cells may come from the graft donor. Some clones in this sample may be carry-over from other donors' samples. The CDR3 region is CASSYLGGNEKLFF. DNA of the CDR3: TGTGCCAGCAGTTATTTGGGGGGTAATGAAAAACTGTTTTTT.